The clone carrying this T cell receptor beta chain was picked up one time. Its matching antigen is unknown. TCR beta libraries were prepared from cDNA with unique molecular identifiers. Input amounts of about 0.85 to 10 million T cells were used. These gave roughly 500,000 cDNA molecules, so each molecule approximated one T cell. TCRdb passed the PCR reads through MiXCR, listing each CDR3 protein once. Among roughly 800,000 distinct CDR3 sequences listed, under 60% were seen once. These data belong to a study of post-analysis software for immune sequencing data. On the study more broadly: Relapsing-remitting, secondary progressive and progressive-relapsing forms made up the multiple sclerosis disease courses. Overall study results and limits: Strong co-clustering by F measure was evident for samples that had been prepared in the same batch. The normalized Chao1 diversity of multiple sclerosis patients was significantly lower than that of controls. Relative to controls, patients had about five TRBV segments at higher frequency, with TRBV5-6, TRBV5-1 and TRBV20-1 among these.

V lost 5 bases and J lost 11; bases outside the gene matches: 10. Germline values: CDR1 MNHEY, CDR2 SVGAGI. The CDR3 loop spans 14 amino acids. The chain employs TRBV6-5 and TRBJ2-1, with 9 positions matching TRBD2. The clonotype was recovered from a girl aged 5 to 17 with multiple sclerosis. Sequenced sample: blood. In DNA form, the CDR3 reads TGTGCCAGCAGTGAGGGGACTAGCTTGGGCAAGCAGTTCTTC. As protein: CASSEGTSLGKQFF.